This T cell receptor beta chain is drawn from a study of beta chain features in type 1 diabetes. Study-level points and caveats: PCR might show a preference for shorter templates, equally across patients and controls.

TCRB transcripts that were expressed got sequenced, as all of the isolated RNA had been reverse transcribed. Profiled with immunoSEQ multiplex PCR; TCRdb holds only in-frame clones, not every one. The sample holds 200,000 to 250,000 clones, roughly 10% seen once. Germline CDR1 reads SGHTA; CDR2 reads FQGNSA. V was shortened by 2 bases and J by 12 bases, with 14 bases between the two germline ends. This CDR3 is 13 amino acids long. In its sample, this clone was seen a few times. Its cognate antigen is unknown. This TCR came from a man younger than 35 in good health. The genes are TRBV7-2 and TRBJ2-1; D not resolved. Material for sequencing was central memory CD4+ T cells from blood. This chain's CDR3 is CASSLSFGLGQFF. CDR3 nucleotide sequence: TGTGCCAGCAGCTTATCTTTCGGTTTAGGGCAGTTCTTC.